This T cell receptor beta chain was identified during a study of cytomegalovirus exposure and HLA in healthy donors. Study results and limitations: Later analysis placed DRB1 highest and HLA-C lowest in TCR association rates, which differed by HLA locus. Earlier analysis looked at TCR beta V segments, and most were productive about 90% or about 30% of the time. Associated with HLA alleles at 0.05 false discovery rate in a later analysis were approximately 17,000 TCR beta sequences. What was likely a sequencing artifact was a cluster of highly shared sequence variants.

Concerning this clone itself: Its target is unknown.

Primers included in the PCR were 60 Vbeta and 13 Jbeta primers. TCRdb's copy holds only in-frame clones and misses some; the assay was immunoSEQ multiplex PCR. The table includes around 140,000 clones, about 61% detected once. V lost 4 bases and J 8 bases, leaving 12 bases between the germline ends. This CDR3 is 13 amino acids long. CDR1 MGHRA and CDR2 YSYEKL come from the germline V gene. Sequenced: PBMCs. The TCR was taken from a woman aged 40 to 55 in good health and CMV-seronegative. The V gene is TRBV4-1, the J gene TRBJ1-5; D is perhaps TRBD1 (6 bases). CDR3 protein: CASSLREGEPQHF. The DNA for the CDR3 is TGCGCCAGCAGCCTCAGAGAGGGGGAGCCCCAGCATTTT.